This TCR beta chain was identified in a study of blood T cell repertoires in COVID-19. About the study: Spain, Italy and the United States supplied samples that represented acute and convalescent COVID-19.

Germline values: CDR1 LNHDA, CDR2 SQIVND (reference sequence). Losses at the gene ends were 1 base for V and 7 bases for J; bases not matched to a gene: 9. The CDR3 is 16 amino acids. Measured with immunoSEQ multiplex PCR; TCRdb has only the in-frame clones, and not every one. The sample carries 150,000 to 200,000 clones, approximately 80% recorded once. The TCR originated in a woman older than 75 with active or convalescent COVID-19. The chain has TRBV19 and TRBJ1-4, with 7 bases matching TRBD1. The specimen sequenced was peripheral blood. The CDR3 loop is CASSIVRQGPGEKLFF. CDR3 coding DNA: TGTGCCAGTAGTATAGTCCGACAGGGCCCTGGTGAAAAACTGTTTTTT. Supplemented by reference TRBV19 and TRBJ1-4, the full variable domain reads DGGITQSPKYLFRKEGQNVTLSCEQNLNHDAMYWYRQDPGQGLRLIYYSQIVNDFQKGDIAEGYSVSREKKESFPLTVTSAQKNPTAFYLCASSIVRQGPGEKLFFGSGTQLSVL.